What follows is one T cell receptor beta chain and its context. Its antigen is not identified. This specimen comes from a study of graft-versus-host responses after intestinal transplantation. Looking at the study overall: Each patient got anti-thymocyte globulin induction, then tacrolimus and steroids for about 3 years.

Germline assignment: CDR1 LNHDA and CDR2 SQIVND (reference sequence). J lost 2 bases, V lost 0 bases, and 4 bases had no gene match. This CDR3 has 16 residues. Study observations and caveats: Marrow from the recipient contained GvH clones, some of which had appeared first in ileum or blood. Within the allografts of patients who had graft-donor T cell macrochimerism, graft-versus-host to host-versus-graft clonal ratios were high. Early post-transplant HvG declines showed an association with peak circulating GvH clone levels.

Sequenced by immunoSEQ multiplex PCR; TCRdb stores in-frame clones only, minus some. The data contain about 88,000 clones, under 90% of them singletons. The J gene is TRBJ2-1, the V gene TRBV19, with 7 positions matching TRBD2. The sequence derives from a human donor who received an intestinal transplant. The sample here was unstimulated CD4+ T cells sorted from spleen or lymph node cells, taken before intestinal transplant. CDR3 nucleotide sequence: TGTGCCAGTAGTATAGATGGAGGACTAGCCTACAATGAGCAGTTCTTC. Encoded protein: CASSIDGGLAYNEQFF.